These 20 T cell receptor beta chains originate from one sample sequenced in a study of blood T cell repertoires in COVID-19 (TCRdb year 2020). Libraries were constructed by the immunoSEQ multiplex PCR assay. TCRdb holds this immuneACCESS table with in-frame rearrangements only. Some clones are missing; in checked studies, unresolved V genes explain under half, and the rest has no known cause. The sample table holds tens of thousands of clones, of which about 83% were seen once. Approximately 25% of the sample belongs to the ten largest clones. Sequencing was carried out using peripheral blood. All receptors come from a human donor in a cohort sampled during active COVID-19.

In its sample, this clone ranks as medium-sized (0.01 to 0.1%). The chain uses TRBV11-2 and TRBJ2-5, with 7 bases matching TRBD1. Germline V gene data show CDR1 as SGHAT and CDR2 as FQNNGV. CDR3 length: 14 amino acids. V gave up 5 bases and J gave up 3 bases; unmatched junction bases: 6. This chain's CDR3 is CASSHAGTEETQYF. The CDR3 DNA reads as TGTGCCAGCAGCCATGCAGGGACAGAAGAGACCCAGTACTTC.

The V call is TRBV4-2, the J call TRBJ1-5; 8 bases are a match to TRBD1. The CDR3 length is 17 residues. The J segment lost 4 bases and the V segment lost 1 base, leaving 9 bases of the junction unmatched. Germline V gene data show CDR1 as LGHNA and CDR2 as YNFKEQ. The CDR3 reads CASSQVSQGAPNQPQHF. CDR3 sequence (DNA): TGTGCCAGCAGCCAAGTGAGCCAGGGGGCGCCGAATCAGCCCCAGCATTTT.

In DNA form, the CDR3 reads TGCAGCGTTGAAGGCCGGGACAGGGACTACGAGCAGTACTTC. Translation: CSVEGRDRDYEQYF. The chain couples TRBV29-1 to TRBJ2-7; TRBD1 matches at 9 bases. Germline V gene lookup returns CDR1 SQVTM and CDR2 ANQGSEA. With V trimmed by 1 base and J by 3 bases, 4 bases remained unmatched. This CDR3 is built from 14 residues.

The V call is TRBV27, the J call TRBJ2-5; 7 positions agree with TRBD2. V shed 5 bases and J 4 bases; nucleotides not matched to a gene: 7. Germline CDR1 MNHEY, CDR2 SMNVEV (reference sequence). The CDR3 covers 14 residues. The CDR3, as DNA: TGTGCCAGCAGTCCCAGACTAGCAGTAGAGACCCAGTACTTC. Protein sequence: CASSPRLAVETQYF.

The V and J genes are TRBV7-2 and TRBJ1-2, with D unresolved. The CDR3 length is 11 residues. Germline lookup yields CDR1 SGHTA and CDR2 FQGNSA. V was pared by 5 bases and J by 1 base, with 2 bases between. CDR3 nucleotide sequence: TGTGCCAGCAGCCTTAACTATGGCTACACCTTC. It specifies CASSLNYGYTF. Looking up the rest from reference TRBV7-2 and TRBJ1-2 gives the full variable domain: GAGVSQSPSNKVTEKGKDVELRCDPISGHTALYWYRQSLGQGLEFLIYFQGNSAPDKSGLPSDRFSAERTGGSVSTLTIQRTQQEDSAVYLCASSLNYGYTFGSGTRLTVV.

The V call is TRBV18, the J call TRBJ1-2; 11 bases match TRBD1. Trimming removed 0 bases from V and 6 bases from J; junction bases left unmatched: 3. CDR1 is KGHSH and CDR2 is LQKENI in the germline V gene. The CDR3 length is 15 residues. CDR3: CASSPPGQGEHGYTF. For the CDR3, the DNA is TGTGCCAGCTCACCACCGGGACAGGGGGAACATGGCTACACCTTC. Full variable domain (outside the CDR3, taken from reference TRBV18 and TRBJ1-2): NAGVMQNPRHLVRRRGQEARLRCSPMKGHSHVYWYRQLPEEGLKFMVYLQKENIIDESGMPKERFSAEFPKEGPSILRIQQVVRGDSAAYFCASSPPGQGEHGYTFGSGTRLTVV.

Concerning this clone itself: At one boundary the junction diverges from the germline segment, which might be a read error. The J gene is TRBJ2-2, the V gene TRBV7-7, with 7 bases that match TRBD1. The germline V gene has CDR1 SSHAT and CDR2 FNYEAQ (reference sequence). The CDR3 runs to 16 residues. The CDR3 nucleotides read TGTGCTAGCAGCCCACTAACAGGGGTGGACACCGGGGAGCTGTTTTTT. Residues: CASSPLTGVDTGELFF.

This chain links TRBV6-6 with TRBJ2-7; 11 positions match TRBD2. The CDR3 is 15 amino acids. J was trimmed by 6 bases and V by 4 bases; bases with no gene match: 8. CDR1 is MNHNY and CDR2 is SVGAGI in the germline V gene (reference sequence). DNA for the CDR3: TGTGCCAGCAGTTTCGAGGTAGCGGGAGGGGCCGAGCAGTACTTC. It yields the protein CASSFEVAGGAEQYF.

The genes are TRBV19 and TRBJ1-5, with D hard to call. In germline, CDR1 is LNHDA, CDR2 SQIVND (reference sequence). CDR3 length equals 14 residues. V was shortened by 7 bases and J by 0 bases, with 10 bases between the two germline ends. CDR3 in DNA: TGTGCCAGTAAGGTCGGGTATAGCAATCAGCCCCAGCATTTT. This gives the protein CASKVGYSNQPQHF.

This clone was seen a few times. The chain recombines TRBV6-5 with TRBJ2-3; 9 positions match TRBD2. Germline assignment: CDR1 MNHEY and CDR2 SVGAGI. J lost 0 bases, V lost 1 base, and 2 bases had no gene match. This CDR3 has 16 amino acids. CDR3 DNA sequence: TGTGCCAGCAGTTACTTGAGCGGGGGGAGCACAGATACGCAGTATTTT. It translates to CASSYLSGGSTDTQYF.

This clone was counted between two and nine times. The chain employs TRBV5-5 and TRBJ2-7; D gene unclear. The CDR3 totals 13 residues. V was trimmed by 0 bases and J by 1 base, leaving 5 bases between them. Germline V gene lookup returns CDR1 SGHKS and CDR2 YYEKEE (reference sequence). CDR3 in amino acids: CASSLAVSYEQYF. The CDR3, as DNA: TGTGCCAGCAGCTTGGCGGTTTCCTACGAGCAGTACTTC.

The chain recombines TRBV28 with TRBJ2-1; TRBD2 agrees at 14 bases. After removal of 7 bases from V and 2 bases from J, the junction contained 13 bases not matched to a gene. Germline V gene lookup returns CDR1 MDHEN and CDR2 SYDVKM. There are 19 residues in the CDR3. The CDR3 loop reads CASTHPGLAGEGAYNEQFF. Written as DNA, the CDR3 is TGTGCCAGCACCCACCCGGGACTAGCGGGAGAAGGCGCCTACAATGAGCAGTTCTTC.

The V gene is TRBV6-5, the J gene TRBJ2-7; TRBD2 matches 9 bases. Germline V gives CDR1 MNHEY, CDR2 SVGAGI. The CDR3 has 15 residues. Trimming at V came to 6 bases and at J to 0 bases, leaving 6 bases not matched to a gene. CDR3 sequence: CASRVSGGSSYEQYF. The DNA of the CDR3 is TGTGCCAGCAGAGTTAGCGGGGGAAGCTCCTACGAGCAGTACTTC.

The rearrangement joins TRBV23-1 to TRBJ2-7; 10 bases are a match to TRBD1. TRBV23-1 belongs to the ORF category, with a function that is uncertain. The CDR3 spans 17 residues. V shed 2 bases and J 1 base; nucleotides not matched to a gene: 8. In nucleotides, the CDR3 is TGCGCCAGCAGTCAAGTACGGACAGGGGGTGATTCCTACGAGCAGTACTTC. This codes for CASSQVRTGGDSYEQYF.

V usage is TRBV27 and J usage is TRBJ2-7; TRBD2 matches at 7 bases. Trimming took 2 bases from V and 6 from J; bases not matched to a gene: 1. The CDR3 length is 12 residues. The germline CDR1 and CDR2 sequences are MNHEY and SMNVEV (reference sequence). CDR3 protein: CASSLTGGEQYF. The DNA for the CDR3 is TGTGCCAGCAGTTTAACGGGAGGCGAGCAGTACTTC.

The chain couples TRBV18 to TRBJ1-5; maybe TRBD1 (6 bases). Trimming pared 3 bases from V and 4 bases from J, leaving 25 bases between. This CDR3 comprises 19 residues. CDR1 is KGHSH, CDR2 LQKENI, per germline. The CDR3: CASSPRGAGDGFRNQPQHF. The CDR3, as DNA: TGTGCCAGCTCACCGCGGGGGGCAGGGGACGGGTTTAGGAATCAGCCCCAGCATTTT. Drawing the rest from reference TRBV18 and TRBJ1-5, the complete variable domain is NAGVMQNPRHLVRRRGQEARLRCSPMKGHSHVYWYRQLPEEGLKFMVYLQKENIIDESGMPKERFSAEFPKEGPSILRIQQVVRGDSAAYFCASSPRGAGDGFRNQPQHFGDGTRLSIL.

The chain combines TRBV2 with TRBJ2-3; 8 bases are a match to TRBD1. With V trimmed by 2 bases and J by 1 base, 23 bases remained unmatched. The V gene's germline CDR1 is SNHLY and CDR2 FYNNEI. The CDR3 is made up of 22 amino acids. CDR3 sequence: CASSETDTWGTGPVVGTDTQYF. The CDR3 DNA is TGTGCCAGCAGTGAAACGGACACGTGGGGGACAGGTCCCGTCGTTGGCACAGATACGCAGTATTTT.

The chain has TRBV6-5 and TRBJ1-5, with 9 bases identical to TRBD1. The CDR3 extends over 13 amino acids. The ends lost 5 bases at V and 7 bases at J; junction bases unmatched: 3. Looked up from germline, CDR1 is MNHEY and CDR2 is SVGAGI. This CDR3 reads CASSRTGAQPQHF. For the CDR3, the DNA is TGTGCCAGCAGTCGGACAGGGGCCCAGCCCCAGCATTTT.

The rearrangement joins TRBV15 to TRBJ1-2; 7 bases map to TRBD1. CDR1 and CDR2 from the germline V gene are LNHNV and YYDKDF (reference sequence). The CDR3 spans 13 residues. The V segment lost 5 bases and the J segment 8 bases; nucleotides outside the gene matches: 8. The CDR3 DNA is TGTGCCACCAGCCCCACAGGGGAAAGAGGCTACACCTTC. Translation gives CATSPTGERGYTF.

The chain has TRBV4-3 and TRBJ1-1; 8 bases are a match to TRBD1. The V gene end was trimmed by 4 bases and the J gene end by 1 base; junction bases not matched to a gene: 5. CDR3 length: 15 residues. Looked up from germline, CDR1 is LGHNA and CDR2 is YSLEER. The CDR3 DNA follows: TGCGCCAGCAGCCCGACAGGGGCCCCGAACACTGAAGCTTTCTTT. Translation gives CASSPTGAPNTEAFF.